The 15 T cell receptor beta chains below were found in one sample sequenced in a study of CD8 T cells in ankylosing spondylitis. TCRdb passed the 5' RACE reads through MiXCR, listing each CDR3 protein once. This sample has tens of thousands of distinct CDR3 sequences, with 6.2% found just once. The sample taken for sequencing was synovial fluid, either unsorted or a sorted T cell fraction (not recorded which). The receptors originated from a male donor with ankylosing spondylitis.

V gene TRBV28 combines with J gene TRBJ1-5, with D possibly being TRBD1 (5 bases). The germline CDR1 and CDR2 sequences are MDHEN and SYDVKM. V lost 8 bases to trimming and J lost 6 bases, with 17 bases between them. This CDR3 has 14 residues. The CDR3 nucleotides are TGTGCCAGCGTGATGGATCAGGGTTTTCAGCCCCAGCATTTT. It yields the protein CASVMDQGFQPQHF.

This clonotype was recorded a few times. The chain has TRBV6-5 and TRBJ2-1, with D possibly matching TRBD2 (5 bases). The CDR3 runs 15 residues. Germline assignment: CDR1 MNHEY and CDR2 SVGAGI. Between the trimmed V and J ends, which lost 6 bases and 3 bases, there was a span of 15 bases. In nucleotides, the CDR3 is TGTGCCAGCAGATATGGGTACGGGAACTACAATGAGCAGTTCTTC. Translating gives CASRYGYGNYNEQFF.

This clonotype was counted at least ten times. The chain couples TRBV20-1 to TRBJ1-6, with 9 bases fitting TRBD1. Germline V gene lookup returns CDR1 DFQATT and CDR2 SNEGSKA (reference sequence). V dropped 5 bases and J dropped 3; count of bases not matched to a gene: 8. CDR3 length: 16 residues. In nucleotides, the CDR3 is TGCAGTGCTCAGGGACAGGGAAAAGGCTATAATTCACCCCTCCACTTT. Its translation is CSAQGQGKGYNSPLHF.

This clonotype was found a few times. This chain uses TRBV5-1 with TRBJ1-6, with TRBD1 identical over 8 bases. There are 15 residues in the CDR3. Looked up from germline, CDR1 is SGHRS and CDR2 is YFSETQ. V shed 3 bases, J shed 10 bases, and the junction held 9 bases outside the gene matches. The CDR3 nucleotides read TGCGCCAGCAGCTCGTCGGGACAGGAGGGATCACCCCTCCACTTT. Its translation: CASSSSGQEGSPLHF.

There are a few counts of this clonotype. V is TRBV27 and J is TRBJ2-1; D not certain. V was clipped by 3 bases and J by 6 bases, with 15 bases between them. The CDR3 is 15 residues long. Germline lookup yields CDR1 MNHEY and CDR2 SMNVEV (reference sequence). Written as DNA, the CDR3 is TGTGCCAGCAGTTTCAATAGCAGACCCGGCAATGAGCAGTTCTTC. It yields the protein CASSFNSRPGNEQFF.

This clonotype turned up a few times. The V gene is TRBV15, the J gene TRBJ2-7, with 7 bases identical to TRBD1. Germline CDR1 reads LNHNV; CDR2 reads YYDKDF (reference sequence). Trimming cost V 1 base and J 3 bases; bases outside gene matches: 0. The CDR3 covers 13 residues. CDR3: CATSRGDSYEQYF. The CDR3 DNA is TGTGCCACCAGCAGAGGGGACAGCTACGAGCAGTACTTC.

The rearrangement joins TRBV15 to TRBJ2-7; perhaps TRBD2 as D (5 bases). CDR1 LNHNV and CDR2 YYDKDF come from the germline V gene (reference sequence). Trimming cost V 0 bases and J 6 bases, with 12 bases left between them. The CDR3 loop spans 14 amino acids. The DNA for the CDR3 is TGTGCCACCAGCAGAGATCGGGCAAGCGGCGAGCAGTACTTC. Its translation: CATSRDRASGEQYF.

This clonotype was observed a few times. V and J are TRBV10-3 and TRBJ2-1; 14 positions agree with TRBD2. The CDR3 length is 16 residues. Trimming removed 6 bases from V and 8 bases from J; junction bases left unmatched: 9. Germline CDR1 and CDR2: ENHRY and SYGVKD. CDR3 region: CAIRAWGLAGADEQFF. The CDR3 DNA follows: TGTGCCATCAGAGCTTGGGGACTAGCGGGAGCAGATGAGCAGTTCTTC.

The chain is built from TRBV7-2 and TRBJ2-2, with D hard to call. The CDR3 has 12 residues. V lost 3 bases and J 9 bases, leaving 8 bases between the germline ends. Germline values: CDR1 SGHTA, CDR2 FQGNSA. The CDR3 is CASSFIRRELFF. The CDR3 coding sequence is TGTGCCAGCAGCTTTATCCGGAGGGAGCTGTTTTTT. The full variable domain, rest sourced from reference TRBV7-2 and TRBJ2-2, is GAGVSQSPSNKVTEKGKDVELRCDPISGHTALYWYRQSLGQGLEFLIYFQGNSAPDKSGLPSDRFSAERTGGSVSTLTIQRTQQEDSAVYLCASSFIRRELFFGEGSRLTVL.

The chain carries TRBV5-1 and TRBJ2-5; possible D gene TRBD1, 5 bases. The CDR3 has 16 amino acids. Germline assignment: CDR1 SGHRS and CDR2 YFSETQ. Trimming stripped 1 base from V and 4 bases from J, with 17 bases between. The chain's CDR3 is CASSLTRQSLGETQYF. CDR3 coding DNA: TGCGCCAGCAGCTTGACCAGACAGTCCCTCGGAGAGACCCAGTACTTC.

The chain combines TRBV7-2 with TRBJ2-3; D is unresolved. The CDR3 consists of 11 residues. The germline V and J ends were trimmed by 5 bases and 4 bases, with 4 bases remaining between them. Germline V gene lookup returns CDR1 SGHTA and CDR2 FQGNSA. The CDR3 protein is CASSTADTQYF. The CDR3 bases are TGTGCCAGCAGCACGGCAGATACGCAGTATTTT.

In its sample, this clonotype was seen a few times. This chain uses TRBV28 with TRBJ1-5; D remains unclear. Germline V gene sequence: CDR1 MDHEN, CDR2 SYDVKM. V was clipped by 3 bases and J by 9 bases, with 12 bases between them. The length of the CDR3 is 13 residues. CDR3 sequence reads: CASSLDGLTPQHF. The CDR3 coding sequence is TGTGCCAGCAGTTTGGACGGGTTAACGCCCCAGCATTTT.

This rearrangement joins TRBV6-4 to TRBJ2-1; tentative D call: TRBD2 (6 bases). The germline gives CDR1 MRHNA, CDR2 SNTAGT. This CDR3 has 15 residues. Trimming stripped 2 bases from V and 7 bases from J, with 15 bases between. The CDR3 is CASSDGQEGYNEQFF. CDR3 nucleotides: TGTGCCAGCAGTGACGGGCAGGAGGGGTATAATGAGCAGTTCTTC.

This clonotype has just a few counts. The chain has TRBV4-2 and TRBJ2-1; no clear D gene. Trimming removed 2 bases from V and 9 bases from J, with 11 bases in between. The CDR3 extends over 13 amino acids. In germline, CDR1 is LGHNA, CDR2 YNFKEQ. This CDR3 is CASSQSLRSEQFF. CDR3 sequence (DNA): TGTGCCAGCAGCCAATCCCTCCGTAGTGAGCAGTTCTTC.

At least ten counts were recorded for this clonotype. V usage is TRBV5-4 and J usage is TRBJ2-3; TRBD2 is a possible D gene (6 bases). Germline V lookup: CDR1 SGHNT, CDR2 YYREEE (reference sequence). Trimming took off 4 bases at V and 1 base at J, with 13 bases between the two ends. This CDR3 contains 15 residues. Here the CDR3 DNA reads TGTGCCAGCAGCCCGATAGCGGAGGGCACAGATACGCAGTATTTT. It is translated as CASSPIAEGTDTQYF.